The 26 T cell receptor beta chains presented below share a single source sample, sequenced in a study of T cell changes during pregnancy in multiple sclerosis. The assay was immunoSEQ multiplex PCR, and TCRdb's table has in-frame clones only and misses some. The data hold about 70,000 clones, with roughly 94% observed a single time. This material consisted of peripheral blood, taken in the third trimester of pregnancy. The origin of the receptors is a female donor with multiple sclerosis, enrolled in a pregnancy study.

The J gene is TRBJ1-2, the V gene TRBV27; D is possibly TRBD1 (5 bases). The germline V and J ends were trimmed by 10 bases and 7 bases, with 22 bases remaining between them. In germline, CDR1 is MNHEY, CDR2 SMNVEV (reference sequence). This CDR3 has 14 amino acids. CDR3 region: CATQQVGGTPGYTF. The CDR3 bases are TGTGCCACCCAACAAGTCGGGGGAACACCTGGCTACACCTTC.

The chain recombines TRBV4-3 with TRBJ2-1; D is possibly TRBD1 (6 bases). Germline V lookup: CDR1 LGHNA, CDR2 YSLEER. Trimming cost V 4 bases and J 0 bases, with 10 bases left between them. CDR3 length equals 15 residues. The CDR3 sequence is CASSLVGGSYNEQFF. CDR3 coding DNA: TGCGCCAGCAGCCTGGTAGGGGGCTCCTACAATGAGCAGTTCTTC.

The chain couples TRBV4-2 to TRBJ2-3; D perhaps matches TRBD2 (6 bases). Germline V gene data show CDR1 as LGHNA and CDR2 as YNFKEQ. Between the trimmed V and J ends, which lost 0 bases and 10 bases, there was a span of 11 bases. The CDR3 loop spans 13 amino acids. CDR3 sequence reads: CASSQDAAGSQYF. The DNA for the CDR3 is TGTGCCAGCAGCCAAGATGCGGCGGGGTCGCAGTATTTT.

The V and J genes are TRBV5-6 and TRBJ2-3; 11 bases line up with TRBD2. Germline CDR1 and CDR2: SGHDT and YYEEEE. This CDR3 contains 16 residues. V gave up 3 bases and J gave up 0 bases; unmatched junction bases: 3. The CDR3 sequence: CASSYLAGGSTDTQYF. In nucleotides, the CDR3 is TGTGCCAGCAGCTACCTAGCGGGGGGTAGCACAGATACGCAGTATTTT.

V usage is TRBV18 and J usage is TRBJ2-2; possibly TRBD2 for D (5 bases). V was cut by 3 bases and J by 6 bases, with 11 bases left in between. Germline V gene sequence: CDR1 KGHSH, CDR2 LQKENI. The CDR3 runs to 14 residues. The CDR3 is CASSPVMEAGELFF. As DNA, the CDR3 is TGTGCCAGCTCACCGGTCATGGAGGCCGGGGAGCTGTTTTTT.

The CDR3 sequence: CASSYSTGVTGELFF. The CDR3 DNA reads TGTGCCAGCAGTTACTCGACGGGAGTGACCGGGGAGCTGTTTTTT. V usage is TRBV6-5 and J usage is TRBJ2-2; D is possibly TRBD2 (6 bases). The V gene lost 0 bases and the J gene lost 5 bases, with 10 bases spanning the gap. The CDR3 runs to 15 residues. The germline gives CDR1 MNHEY, CDR2 SVGAGI.

The chain has TRBV27 and TRBJ2-3, with 13 bases fitting TRBD2. The ends lost 5 bases at V and 5 bases at J; junction bases unmatched: 4. The CDR3 has 15 residues. CDR1 is MNHEY, CDR2 SMNVEV, per germline (reference sequence). Here the CDR3 reads CASSRLAGGRDTQYF. Written as DNA, the CDR3 is TGTGCCAGCAGTCGACTAGCGGGGGGCAGAGATACGCAGTATTTT.

The rearrangement links TRBV6-5 to TRBJ2-7, with no clear D. CDR1 MNHEY and CDR2 SVGAGI come from the germline V gene. V dropped 2 bases and J dropped 0 bases, with 8 bases sitting between them. This CDR3 contains 14 residues. CDR3: CASSYKANSYEQYF. The DNA of the CDR3 is TGTGCCAGCAGTTACAAAGCGAACTCCTACGAGCAGTACTTC.

This rearrangement joins TRBV10-3 to TRBJ2-5; D not resolved. V dropped 6 bases and J dropped 2 bases, with 10 bases sitting between them. The CDR3 loop spans 13 amino acids. CDR1 ENHRY and CDR2 SYGVKD come from the germline V gene. The CDR3 is CAISADGQETQYF. CDR3 nucleotides: TGTGCCATCAGCGCCGACGGGCAAGAGACCCAGTACTTC.

The V gene is TRBV5-4, the J gene TRBJ1-6; 9 bases align to TRBD1. CDR1 and CDR2 from the germline V gene are SGHNT and YYREEE (reference sequence). Losses at the gene ends were 0 bases for V and 11 bases for J; bases not matched to a gene: 3. This CDR3 comprises 14 residues. CDR3 in amino acids: CASSLGQGVAPLHF. The CDR3 nucleotides are TGTGCCAGCAGCTTGGGACAGGGGGTCGCACCCCTCCACTTT.

The J gene is TRBJ2-1, the V gene TRBV5-1; TRBD2 matches at 14 bases. Per the germline V gene, CDR1 is SGHRS and CDR2 is YFSETQ. The CDR3 runs 17 residues. V gave up 4 bases and J gave up 9 bases; unmatched junction bases: 12. CDR3 residues: CASSLFKTSGGEGEQFF. In DNA form, the CDR3 reads TGCGCCAGCAGCCTTTTCAAGACTAGCGGGGGGGAAGGTGAGCAGTTCTTC.

This chain joins TRBV9 and TRBJ2-2, with 11 nucleotides matching TRBD2. Germline CDR1 SGDLS, CDR2 YYNGEE. J lost 5 bases, V lost 4 bases, and 7 bases had no gene match. CDR3 size: 16 residues. In DNA, the CDR3 is TGTGCCAGCAGCTACATAGCGGGGGGGCCAACCGGGGAGCTGTTTTTT. Translating it yields CASSYIAGGPTGELFF.

V is TRBV29-1 and J is TRBJ1-2; TRBD1 matches at 8 bases. V shed 4 bases, J shed 6 bases, and the junction held 10 bases outside the gene matches. The CDR3 runs 14 residues. Germline CDR1 SQVTM, CDR2 ANQGSEA. Here the CDR3 DNA reads TGCAGCGTTGTGGGTGACAGGGGTCAAAATGGCTACACCTTC. Protein sequence: CSVVGDRGQNGYTF.

This clone was seen once. J is TRBJ1-5 and V is TRBV2; TRBD1 matches at 9 bases. J lost 2 bases, V lost 4 bases, and 0 bases had no gene match. Germline V gene data show CDR1 as SNHLY and CDR2 as FYNNEI. The CDR3 has 14 residues. CDR3 residues: CASSGTGGNQPQHF. The DNA for the CDR3 is TGTGCCAGCAGTGGGACAGGGGGCAATCAGCCCCAGCATTTT.

CDR3 amino acids: CASSRRLAGGAYNEQFF. The CDR3 nucleotides are TGCGCCAGCAGCCGAAGACTAGCGGGGGGGGCCTACAATGAGCAGTTCTTC. The chain links TRBV4-3 to TRBJ2-1; 14 bases map to TRBD2. J gave up 2 bases and V 4 bases, and 4 bases lay outside the gene matches. The CDR3 contains 17 residues. Germline V lookup: CDR1 LGHNA, CDR2 YSLEER.

The rearrangement links TRBV27 to TRBJ2-7, with TRBD1 matching 9 bases. The J segment lost 4 bases and the V segment lost 6 bases, leaving 7 bases of the junction unmatched. The germline gives CDR1 MNHEY, CDR2 SMNVEV (reference sequence). This CDR3 spans 14 amino acids. The CDR3 DNA is TGTGCCAGCAGCCCCGGGACAGGGATGTACGAGCAGTACTTC. Encoded protein: CASSPGTGMYEQYF.

This chain links TRBV5-1 with TRBJ2-5; TRBD2 matches at 9 bases. J lost 3 bases, V lost 3 bases, and 6 bases had no gene match. The V gene's germline CDR1 is SGHRS and CDR2 YFSETQ. The CDR3 sequence is 15 residues long. CDR3 amino acids: CASSYSTSGKETQYF. CDR3 coding DNA: TGCGCCAGCAGCTATTCGACTAGCGGAAAAGAGACCCAGTACTTC. The full variable domain, its missing parts supplied by reference TRBV5-1 and TRBJ2-5, is KAGVTQTPRYLIKTRGQQVTLSCSPISGHRSVSWYQQTPGQGLQFLFEYFSETQRNKGNFPGRFSGRQFSNSRSEMNVSTLELGDSALYLCASSYSTSGKETQYFGPGTRLLVL.

The chain has TRBV5-6 and TRBJ1-2, with 8 bases lining up with TRBD1. J lost 6 bases, V lost 4 bases, and 8 bases had no gene match. CDR1 and CDR2 (germline): SGHDT, YYEEEE. The CDR3 has 14 amino acids. The CDR3 sequence: CASSPGRGQDGYTF. DNA of the CDR3: TGTGCCAGCAGCCCGGGCAGGGGGCAAGATGGCTACACCTTC.

V is TRBV5-5 and J is TRBJ1-5; maybe TRBD1 (6 bases). The CDR3 is made up of 14 amino acids. The V gene lost 0 bases and the J gene lost 5 bases, with 9 bases spanning the gap. Germline CDR1 reads SGHKS; CDR2 reads YYEKEE (reference sequence). CDR3 sequence (DNA): TGTGCCAGCAGCTTGGGGACAGTAGATCAGCCCCAGCATTTT. Encoded protein: CASSLGTVDQPQHF.

The chain combines TRBV5-6 with TRBJ1-3; D ambiguous. Germline-derived CDR1 and CDR2 are SGHDT and YYEEEE. V lost 4 bases, J lost 4 bases, and 15 bases lay in between. The CDR3 has 15 amino acids. CDR3 sequence reads: CASSKRGPAGNTIYF. The CDR3 DNA sequence: TGTGCCAGCAGCAAACGGGGTCCGGCAGGAAACACCATATATTTT.

The chain employs TRBV7-3 and TRBJ1-2; TRBD1 aligns across 8 bases. The V and J ends lost 5 bases and 6 bases, in that order; junction bases with no gene match: 8. Germline lookup yields CDR1 SGHTA and CDR2 FQGTGA. This CDR3 has 14 residues. The CDR3: CASSRAGGADGYTF. The DNA of the CDR3 is TGTGCCAGCAGCCGGGCAGGGGGCGCTGATGGCTACACCTTC.

This chain links TRBV5-1 with TRBJ1-1, with 7 positions matching TRBD1. CDR1 is SGHRS and CDR2 is YFSETQ in the germline V gene. With 4 bases clipped from V and 1 base from J, the junction kept 10 bases outside the gene matches. CDR3 length: 16 amino acids. The CDR3, as DNA: TGCGCCAGCAGCCTTACGACAGGGTCAGCGAACACTGAAGCTTTCTTT. Translation: CASSLTTGSANTEAFF.

V gene TRBV4-1 combines with J gene TRBJ1-5; D uncertain. Germline CDR1 and CDR2: MGHRA and YSYEKL. This CDR3 is 16 amino acids long. Deletions cut 4 bases from V and 5 bases from J, with 18 bases between. CDR3 DNA sequence: TGCGCCAGCAGCCCTCATGAAGAAGGGAGAGATCAGCCCCAGCATTTT. Protein sequence: CASSPHEEGRDQPQHF.

V usage is TRBV6-1 and J usage is TRBJ2-1; 7 positions agree with TRBD1. Germline CDR1 reads MNHNS; CDR2 reads SASEGT. The J segment lost 7 bases and the V segment lost 9 bases, leaving 3 bases of the junction unmatched. The CDR3 runs to 11 residues. In nucleotides, the CDR3 is TGTGCCAGTAGGGGGCCGAATGAGCAGTTCTTC. It encodes CASRGPNEQFF.

The V and J genes are TRBV5-5 and TRBJ2-7, with a possible D match to TRBD2 (5 bases). CDR3 length: 15 amino acids. V was cut by 4 bases and J by 4 bases, with 18 bases left in between. The germline V gene encodes CDR1 SGHKS and CDR2 YYEKEE (reference sequence). The CDR3 sequence is CASSGEPRFEYEQYF. CDR3 sequence (DNA): TGTGCCAGCAGCGGGGAGCCCCGCTTCGAATACGAGCAGTACTTC.

V usage is TRBV30 and J usage is TRBJ1-3; D possibly corresponds to TRBD1 (6 bases). This CDR3 region has 15 residues. CDR1 is GTSNPN, CDR2 SVGIG, per germline (reference sequence). Trimming removed 2 bases from V and 2 bases from J, with 13 bases in between. Here the CDR3 DNA reads TGTGCCTGGAGTACTGGACAGACCACTGGAAACACCATATATTTT. It yields the protein CAWSTGQTTGNTIYF.